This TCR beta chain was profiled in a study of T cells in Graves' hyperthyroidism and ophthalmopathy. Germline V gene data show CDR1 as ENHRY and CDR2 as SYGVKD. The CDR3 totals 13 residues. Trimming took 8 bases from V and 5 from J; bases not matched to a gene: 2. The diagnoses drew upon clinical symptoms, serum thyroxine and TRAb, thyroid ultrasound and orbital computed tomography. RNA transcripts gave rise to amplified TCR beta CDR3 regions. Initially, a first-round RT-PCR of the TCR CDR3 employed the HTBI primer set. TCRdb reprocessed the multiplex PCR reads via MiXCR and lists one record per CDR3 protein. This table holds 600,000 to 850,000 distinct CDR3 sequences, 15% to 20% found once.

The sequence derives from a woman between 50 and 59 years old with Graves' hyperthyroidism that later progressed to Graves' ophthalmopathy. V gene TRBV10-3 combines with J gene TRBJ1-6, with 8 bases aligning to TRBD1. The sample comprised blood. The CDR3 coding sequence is TGTGCCATCCGGGACAGGAATAATTCACCCCTCCACTTT. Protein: CAIRDRNNSPLHF.